This T cell receptor (beta chain) came from a study of T cells in Graves' hyperthyroidism and ophthalmopathy. There were TCR beta CDR3 regions amplified from RNA transcripts. The HTBI primer set was used in a first-round RT-PCR of the TCR CDR3. TCRdb analysed the multiplex PCR reads with MiXCR anew, one entry per CDR3 protein. Seen here are approximately 590,000 distinct CDR3 sequences, about 15% observed once, and the top ten hold about 7%. The sequenced sample consisted of blood. This TCR was recovered from a woman between 25 and 40 years old with Graves' hyperthyroidism.

The CDR3: CASSFQLAGDNEQFF. CDR3 in DNA: TGCGCCAGCAGCTTTCAACTAGCGGGAGACAATGAGCAGTTCTTC. V usage is TRBV5-1 and J usage is TRBJ2-1; 11 positions match TRBD2. The germline V gene encodes CDR1 SGHRS and CDR2 YFSETQ. The V gene end was trimmed by 2 bases and the J gene end by 5 bases; junction bases not matched to a gene: 3. The CDR3 sequence is 15 residues long.